A selection of T cell receptor beta chains follows, all from one sample in a study of Ad26.COV2.S vaccination and SARS-CoV-2 variants. This table comes from immunoSEQ multiplex PCR, and its TCRdb copy is limited to in-frame clones, with some not included. The table has some 390,000 clones, more than 85% seen once. This specimen was peripheral blood, taken in a trial of Ad26.COV2.S vaccine versus placebo. These receptors were taken from a person between 18 and 59 years old who received the Ad26.COV2.S COVID-19 vaccine or a placebo. CDR3s include the opening cysteine and the closing phenylalanine or tryptophan. The D gene is left open where the match is weak. The size of a clone is reported for some rows only, either as once, few or many, or as a class for expanded clones.

d_call: -; v_call: TRBV7-9; j_call: TRBJ1-1; clone_size: -; cdr3_nt: TGTGCCAGCAGCCACATGAGACAGCTGAACACTGAAGCTTTCTTT; cdr3_aa: CASSHMRQLNTEAFF
d_call: -; v_call: TRBV28; j_call: TRBJ1-6; clone_size: -; cdr3_nt: TGTGCCAGCAGCCCCGAGGGCGCTGGGCCCGATAATTCACCCCTCCACTTT; cdr3_aa: CASSPEGAGPDNSPLHF
d_call: -; v_call: TRBV2; j_call: TRBJ2-5; clone_size: -; cdr3_nt: TGTGCCAGCAGCTCAGGGATGGAGACCCAGTACTTC; cdr3_aa: CASSSGMETQYF
d_call: -; v_call: TRBV29-1; j_call: TRBJ1-2; clone_size: -; cdr3_nt: TGCAGCGGGGGGATGGAAGGCTATGGCTACACCTTC; cdr3_aa: CSGGMEGYGYTF
d_call: TRBD1; v_call: TRBV4-1; j_call: TRBJ1-3; clone_size: -; cdr3_nt: TGCGCCAGCAGCCCAGGGGGAACGGGAAACACCATATATTTT; cdr3_aa: CASSPGGTGNTIYF
d_call: -; v_call: TRBV5-1; j_call: TRBJ1-1; clone_size: -; cdr3_nt: TGCGCCAGCAGCTTGGCCGGCGTCGGGGGCATGACTGAAGCTTTCTTT; cdr3_aa: CASSLAGVGGMTEAFF
d_call: -; v_call: TRBV10-3; j_call: TRBJ2-3; clone_size: few; cdr3_nt: TGTGCCATCAGTGACCCCGGGGCTTCAGATACGCAGTATTTT; cdr3_aa: CAISDPGASDTQYF
d_call: -; v_call: TRBV29-1; j_call: TRBJ1-3; clone_size: -; cdr3_nt: TGCAGCGTTGAGGACGGCTCTCGAGGAAACACCATATATTTT; cdr3_aa: CSVEDGSRGNTIYF
d_call: -; v_call: TRBV3-1/TRBV3-2; j_call: TRBJ1-1; clone_size: few; cdr3_nt: TGTGCCAGCAGCCACCCTCCGGGGAGGAACACTGAAGCTTTCTTT; cdr3_aa: CASSHPPGRNTEAFF
d_call: TRBD2; v_call: TRBV7-2; j_call: TRBJ2-7; clone_size: -; cdr3_nt: TGTGCCAGCAGCCCACCAGGTTTCCGCGGGGGGGCGGGAGAGCAGTACTTC; cdr3_aa: CASSPPGFRGGAGEQYF
d_call: -; v_call: TRBV29-1; j_call: TRBJ1-1; clone_size: -; cdr3_nt: TGCAGCGTTGAGGAAGCTGACGGCACTGAAGCTTTCTTT; cdr3_aa: CSVEEADGTEAFF
d_call: TRBD1; v_call: TRBV7-8; j_call: TRBJ1-1; clone_size: once; cdr3_nt: TGTGCCAGCAGCTGGGGACAGGGTTTCAACACTGAAGCTTTCTTT; cdr3_aa: CASSWGQGFNTEAFF
d_call: -; v_call: TRBV7-2; j_call: TRBJ2-3; clone_size: -; cdr3_nt: TGTGCCAGCAGCTACGGGCGAGGACGGGGGGCTCCTCGCACGATGACGCAGTATTTT; cdr3_aa: CASSYGRGRGAPRTMTQYF
d_call: -; v_call: TRBV2; j_call: TRBJ1-2; clone_size: once; cdr3_nt: TGTGCCAGCAGCACCGGGACACAATTTTTCTATGGCTACACCTTC; cdr3_aa: CASSTGTQFFYGYTF
d_call: TRBD1; v_call: TRBV5-4; j_call: TRBJ2-3; clone_size: -; cdr3_nt: TGTGCCAGCAGCTTGGTACCAAGGACAGGCCGCACAGATACGCAGTATTTT; cdr3_aa: CASSLVPRTGRTDTQYF
d_call: -; v_call: TRBV6-2/TRBV6-3; j_call: TRBJ1-5; clone_size: -; cdr3_nt: TGTGCCAGCAGTTACGAAGGTCGGTCGGATCAGCCCCAGCATTTT; cdr3_aa: CASSYEGRSDQPQHF
d_call: TRBD1; v_call: TRBV14; j_call: TRBJ1-3; clone_size: -; cdr3_nt: TGTGCCAGCAGCCACCTCCTCGGACAGGGGCCCTCTGGAAACACCATATATTTT; cdr3_aa: CASSHLLGQGPSGNTIYF
d_call: TRBD1; v_call: TRBV10-3; j_call: TRBJ2-1; clone_size: -; cdr3_nt: TGTGCCATCAGTGATTCAGACAGGGGCTCCTACAATGAGCAGTTCTTC; cdr3_aa: CAISDSDRGSYNEQFF
d_call: TRBD1; v_call: TRBV6-7; j_call: TRBJ1-1; clone_size: -; cdr3_nt: TGTGCCAGCAGTTACCAGGGACAGGGGAGAATATTGAACACTGAAGCTTTCTTT; cdr3_aa: CASSYQGQGRILNTEAFF
d_call: -; v_call: TRBV25-1; j_call: TRBJ2-7; clone_size: -; cdr3_nt: TGTGCCAGCAGGGATGAAATGGACTACGAGCAGTACTTC; cdr3_aa: CASRDEMDYEQYF
d_call: TRBD1; v_call: TRBV6-5; j_call: TRBJ1-6; clone_size: -; cdr3_nt: TGTGCCAGTGCTAACGCGGGACAGGGGGATTCACCCCTCCACTTT; cdr3_aa: CASANAGQGDSPLHF
d_call: -; v_call: TRBV12-3/TRBV12-4; j_call: TRBJ2-7; clone_size: -; cdr3_nt: TGTGCCAGCAGCCCCGGGATAAGAGAGCAGTACTTC; cdr3_aa: CASSPGIREQYF
d_call: TRBD2; v_call: TRBV5-1; j_call: TRBJ2-7; clone_size: -; cdr3_nt: TGCGCCAGCAGCTCGACTAGCGGGGGACTCGAGCAGTACTTC; cdr3_aa: CASSSTSGGLEQYF
d_call: -; v_call: TRBV6-1; j_call: TRBJ1-5; clone_size: -; cdr3_nt: TGTGCCAGCAGTGAAGCACTAGCTAGCAATCAGCCCCAGCATTTT; cdr3_aa: CASSEALASNQPQHF
d_call: -; v_call: TRBV5-1; j_call: TRBJ2-2; clone_size: few; cdr3_nt: TGCGCCAGCAGCTCTATCTATTCGAACACCGGGGAGCTGTTTTTT; cdr3_aa: CASSSIYSNTGELFF
d_call: -; v_call: TRBV12-3/TRBV12-4; j_call: TRBJ2-6; clone_size: -; cdr3_nt: TGTGCTCAGACCTTACACGGGGCCAACGTCCTGACTTTC; cdr3_aa: CAQTLHGANVLTF
d_call: -; v_call: TRBV19; j_call: TRBJ1-1; clone_size: -; cdr3_nt: TGTGCCAGTAGCATCCTCGGAACAGGGTGGGCTGAAGCTTTCTTT; cdr3_aa: CASSILGTGWAEAFF
d_call: TRBD1; v_call: TRBV19; j_call: TRBJ2-7; clone_size: -; cdr3_nt: TGTGCCAGTAGTAAGGGACAGAGTGTCTACGAGCAGTACTTC; cdr3_aa: CASSKGQSVYEQYF
d_call: -; v_call: TRBV7-9; j_call: TRBJ1-2; clone_size: -; cdr3_nt: TGTGCCAGCACCCGGGGGACTACTTATGGCTACACCTTC; cdr3_aa: CASTRGTTYGYTF
d_call: -; v_call: TRBV29-1; j_call: TRBJ2-1; clone_size: -; cdr3_nt: TGCAGCGTTGAAGAATATGACGGACGCGAGCAGTTCTTC; cdr3_aa: CSVEEYDGREQFF
d_call: TRBD2; v_call: TRBV3-1/TRBV3-2; j_call: TRBJ2-1; clone_size: -; cdr3_nt: TGTGCCAGCAGCCCTAGCGGGGGGTCTAATGAGCAGTTCTTC; cdr3_aa: CASSPSGGSNEQFF
d_call: TRBD1; v_call: TRBV30; j_call: TRBJ1-6; clone_size: -; cdr3_nt: TGTGCCTGGACGACAGGGGGCAATTCACCCCTCCACTTT; cdr3_aa: CAWTTGGNSPLHF
d_call: -; v_call: TRBV12-3/TRBV12-4; j_call: TRBJ2-3; clone_size: -; cdr3_nt: TGTGCCAGCAGTTTCGATCAGGTTGTTACGCAGTATTTT; cdr3_aa: CASSFDQVVTQYF
d_call: TRBD1; v_call: TRBV5-1; j_call: TRBJ1-5; clone_size: once; cdr3_nt: TGCGCCAGCAGCCCCGGGACAGGGAATCAGCCCCAGCATTTT; cdr3_aa: CASSPGTGNQPQHF
d_call: TRBD2; v_call: TRBV5-6; j_call: TRBJ2-3; clone_size: -; cdr3_nt: TGTGCCAGCAGCTTAAATCGGGGGGGCCAAGATACGCAGTATTTT; cdr3_aa: CASSLNRGGQDTQYF
d_call: TRBD1; v_call: TRBV3-1/TRBV3-2; j_call: TRBJ2-3; clone_size: -; cdr3_nt: TGTGCCAGCAGCCGACCGACAGGGACAGGGACAGATACGCAGTATTTT; cdr3_aa: CASSRPTGTGTDTQYF
d_call: -; v_call: TRBV2; j_call: TRBJ1-5; clone_size: -; cdr3_nt: TGTGCCAGCAGTGAGTGGGAATCGCGGCCCCAGCATTTT; cdr3_aa: CASSEWESRPQHF
d_call: TRBD1; v_call: TRBV19; j_call: TRBJ1-2; clone_size: -; cdr3_nt: TGTGCCAGTAGTCCCCCGGACAGGGATAACTATGGCTACACCTTC; cdr3_aa: CASSPPDRDNYGYTF
d_call: -; v_call: TRBV13; j_call: TRBJ2-7; clone_size: -; cdr3_nt: TGTGCCAGCAGCTCGACAGTACCCCCTTTTAACGAGCAGTACTTC; cdr3_aa: CASSSTVPPFNEQYF
d_call: -; v_call: TRBV5-1; j_call: TRBJ2-1; clone_size: -; cdr3_nt: TGCGCCAGCAGCTTGGGGGACAACTACAATGAGCAGTTCTTC; cdr3_aa: CASSLGDNYNEQFF
d_call: -; v_call: TRBV28; j_call: TRBJ2-7; clone_size: -; cdr3_nt: TGTGCCAGCAGTTTAGCCTACGAGCAGTACTTC; cdr3_aa: CASSLAYEQYF